These 10 T cell receptor beta chains were sequenced from one sample in a study of neurological immune-mediated disorders. TCRdb reprocessed the 5' RACE reads with MiXCR, giving one entry per CDR3 protein. This sample has tens of thousands of distinct CDR3 sequences; 6% to 8.5% occur once, and the top ten carry around 4.5%. The material sequenced was PBMCs. The source of these receptors is a woman between 40 and 55 years old in good health.

The table lists this clonotype with many counts. This chain joins TRBV6-1 and TRBJ1-2; the match to TRBD1 covers 7 bases. In germline, CDR1 is MNHNS, CDR2 SASEGT. V lost 7 bases, J lost 4 bases, and 15 bases stayed unmatched. The CDR3 spans 16 residues. Here the CDR3 DNA reads TGTGCCAGCACGGACAAGGGGGCAATCGGGGGCTATGGCTACACCTTC. Its protein product is CASTDKGAIGGYGYTF.

The V and J genes are TRBV28 and TRBJ2-3; D uncertain. Germline-derived CDR1 and CDR2 are MDHEN and SYDVKM. CDR3 length equals 14 residues. The germline V and J ends were trimmed by 3 bases and 2 bases, with 9 bases remaining between them. CDR3 protein: CASSFRAYTDTQYF. The CDR3 DNA reads TGTGCCAGCAGTTTCAGAGCTTACACAGATACGCAGTATTTT.

This clonotype came up many times. V is TRBV16 and J is TRBJ2-7; TRBD2 matches at 9 bases. CDR3 size: 16 residues. Germline V gene data show CDR1 as KGHSY and CDR2 as FQNENV. V was pared by 0 bases and J by 2 bases, with 5 bases of the junction left unmatched. This CDR3 reads CASSQSEREATYEQYF. CDR3 DNA: TGTGCCAGCAGCCAATCTGAGCGGGAGGCCACCTACGAGCAGTACTTC.

This clonotype was counted ten times or more. V and J are TRBV7-9 and TRBJ2-7; the D call may be TRBD1 or TRBD2 (5 bases each). Trimming cost V 0 bases and J 0 bases, with 9 bases left between them. Germline V gives CDR1 SEHNR, CDR2 FQNEAQ (reference sequence). There are 15 residues in the CDR3. This CDR3 is CASSLAGVGSYEQYF. The CDR3 DNA sequence: TGTGCCAGCAGCTTAGCGGGGGTCGGCTCCTACGAGCAGTACTTC.

This clonotype was counted at least ten times. J is TRBJ1-1 and V is TRBV4-1; TRBD1 might be the D (5 bases). Germline CDR1 reads MGHRA; CDR2 reads YSYEKL. This CDR3 has 13 amino acids. The V gene lost 4 bases and the J gene lost 1 base, with 7 bases spanning the gap. CDR3 in amino acids: CASSPGQNTEAFF. The CDR3, as DNA: TGCGCCAGCAGCCCTGGACAGAACACTGAAGCTTTCTTT.

The chain is built from TRBV29-1 and TRBJ2-3; the match to TRBD2 covers 7 bases. V lost 6 bases to trimming and J lost 1 base; unmatched junction nucleotides: 7. CDR1 is SQVTM and CDR2 is ANQGSEA in the germline V gene. The CDR3 runs to 14 residues. CDR3 region: CSVAGGRGTDTQYF. CDR3 DNA: TGCAGCGTCGCGGGCGGGAGAGGCACAGATACGCAGTATTTT.

In this sample, this clonotype turned up many times. The chain joins TRBV7-9 to TRBJ1-1; TRBD1 agrees at 7 bases. The CDR3 covers 13 residues. The germline V gene encodes CDR1 SEHNR and CDR2 FQNEAQ (reference sequence). V trimming: 6 bases; J trimming: 2 bases; junction bases outside the gene matches: 3. The CDR3 coding sequence is TGTGCCAGCAGGGACAGGACCAACACTGAAGCTTTCTTT. Translation: CASRDRTNTEAFF.

As to this clonotype: One base away lies a much larger clone, so this may be a sequencing read error. The V gene is TRBV12-3 or TRBV12-4, the J gene TRBJ2-7; weak D call: TRBD2 (6 bases). CDR3 length: 16 amino acids. V lost 5 bases and J 3 bases, leaving 20 bases between the germline ends. CDR3 amino acids: CASSLDGAGGDYEQYF. CDR3 in DNA: TGTGCCAGCAGTCTTGATGGGGCAGGAGGGGACTACGAGCAGTACTTC.

Notes on this clonotype: This may stem from a read error, because a much larger clone lies one nucleotide away. V gene TRBV5-5 combines with J gene TRBJ2-2; D is perhaps TRBD1 (6 bases). The CDR3 extends over 15 amino acids. Germline values: CDR1 SGHKS, CDR2 YYEKEE (reference sequence). DNA of the CDR3: TGTACCAGCAGCTTGGGGACAAGTCCCACCGGGGAGCTGTTTTTT. Translating it yields CTSSLGTSPTGELFF.

This clonotype was picked up many times. The chain has TRBV7-9 and TRBJ2-1; maybe TRBD1 (6 bases). The CDR3 consists of 13 residues. CDR1 and CDR2 from the germline V gene are SEHNR and FQNEAQ (reference sequence). The V and J ends lost 9 bases and 10 bases respectively, with 19 bases between them. CDR3 amino acids: CASVPGVPKEQFF. The CDR3 DNA follows: TGTGCCAGTGTTCCAGGGGTTCCTAAGGAGCAGTTCTTC.